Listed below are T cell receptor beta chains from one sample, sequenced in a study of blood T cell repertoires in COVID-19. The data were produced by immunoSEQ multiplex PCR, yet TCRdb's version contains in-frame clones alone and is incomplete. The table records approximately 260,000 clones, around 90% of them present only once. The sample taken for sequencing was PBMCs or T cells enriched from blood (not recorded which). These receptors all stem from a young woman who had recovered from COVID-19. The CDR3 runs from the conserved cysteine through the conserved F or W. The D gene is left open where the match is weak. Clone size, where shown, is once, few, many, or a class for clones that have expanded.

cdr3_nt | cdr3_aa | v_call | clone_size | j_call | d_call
TGTGCCAGCAGCGTAGCTCCCACAGGGGGCTACACTGAAGCTTTCTTT | CASSVAPTGGYTEAFF | TRBV9 | - | TRBJ1-1 | TRBD1
TGTGCCAGCAGCTTGCCGAACCCAAGCCATGGCTACACCTTC | CASSLPNPSHGYTF | TRBV5-6 | - | TRBJ1-2 | -
TGCGCCAGCAGCGTGGACAGGGGAATCTACGAGCAGTACTTC | CASSVDRGIYEQYF | TRBV5-1 | - | TRBJ2-7 | TRBD1
TGTGCCAGCAGCTTTGCTAGCGGGGGGGCCAGGACCGGGGAGCTGTTTTTT | CASSFASGGARTGELFF | TRBV4-2 | - | TRBJ2-2 | TRBD2
TGTGCCAGCAAACCCCCTAGAGCGTACTACACTGAAGCTTTCTTT | CASKPPRAYYTEAFF | TRBV28 | - | TRBJ1-1 | -
TGTGCCAGCAGCGTAGGAGCGGGGGGCCCCTATGAGCAGTTCTTC | CASSVGAGGPYEQFF | TRBV9 | - | TRBJ2-1 | TRBD2
TGCAGCGTTGAAGAGCGGGGGTTGGTATTTGGGGCCAACGTCCTGACTTTC | CSVEERGLVFGANVLTF | TRBV29-1 | - | TRBJ2-6 | TRBD2
TGTGCCAGCAGCCAAGGTCAGGGAACCTATGGCTACACCTTC | CASSQGQGTYGYTF | TRBV3-1/TRBV3-2 | once | TRBJ1-2 | -
TGTGCCAGCAGTTACCCAGGACAGATGAGGGGCACAGATACGCAGTATTTT | CASSYPGQMRGTDTQYF | TRBV28 | - | TRBJ2-3 | -
TGTGCCAGTAGCCCAGAGATCAGGCCCGGAAACACCATATATTTT | CASSPEIRPGNTIYF | TRBV19 | - | TRBJ1-3 | -
TGTGCCAGCAGCCCCACAGGGCCCCCCTACGAGCAGTACTTC | CASSPTGPPYEQYF | TRBV11-2 | - | TRBJ2-7 | -
TGTGCCAGCAGCCTTGATCGGGAAAAACTGTTTTTT | CASSLDREKLFF | TRBV12-3/TRBV12-4 | - | TRBJ1-4 | -
TGTGCCAGCAGTTTAGGTGGCCCCTCCGGGGCCAACGTCCTGACTTTC | CASSLGGPSGANVLTF | TRBV27 | - | TRBJ2-6 | -
TGTGCCAGCAGCCAGGGCAGCACCTCTGGTCATACGCAGTATTTT | CASSQGSTSGHTQYF | TRBV11-3 | - | TRBJ2-3 | -
TGTGCCAGCAGCTTACGGACAGGGGGCTTGGACTATGGCTACACCTTC | CASSLRTGGLDYGYTF | TRBV7-2 | - | TRBJ1-2 | TRBD1
TGCGCCAGCAGCCGCCGCGTAAGACTAGCGGGGGGCACCGGGGAGCTGTTTTTT | CASSRRVRLAGGTGELFF | TRBV4-3 | - | TRBJ2-2 | TRBD2
TGCGCCAGCAGCTTGGAACTGGGACTGTACAATGAGCAGTTCTTC | CASSLELGLYNEQFF | TRBV5-1 | once | TRBJ2-1 | -
TGTGCCATCGAATCCGCCCTGGGGGCTGGCTACACCTTC | CAIESALGAGYTF | TRBV10-3 | - | TRBJ1-2 | -
TGTGCCAGCAGTTACCGAGGTAGCAATCAGCCCCAGCATTTT | CASSYRGSNQPQHF | TRBV6-6 | - | TRBJ1-5 | -
TGTGCCAGCAGCTTCAGAGGGGGATTCTCCTACGAGCAGTACTTC | CASSFRGGFSYEQYF | TRBV14 | - | TRBJ2-7 | -
TGTGCCAGCAGACCCGGACAGGGATGGGGTCAGCCCCAGCATTTT | CASRPGQGWGQPQHF | TRBV6-5 | - | TRBJ1-5 | TRBD1
TGTGCCAGCTCCCTAAAGACAGCGAACACTGAAGCTTTCTTT | CASSLKTANTEAFF | TRBV18 | - | TRBJ1-1 | -
TGCGCCAGCAGCCAAGATCCCCACAGTCAAATATATGGCTACACCTTC | CASSQDPHSQIYGYTF | TRBV4-3 | - | TRBJ1-2 | -
TGCGCCAGCAGCCACGAGGGACAGTTCTATGGCTACACCTTC | CASSHEGQFYGYTF | TRBV5-1 | - | TRBJ1-2 | TRBD1
TGTGCCAGTAGTATATCCCGGGCTAGCGGGAACCAACACTCGCCCACCGGGGAGCTGTTTTTT | CASSISRASGNQHSPTGELFF | TRBV19 | - | TRBJ2-2 | TRBD2
TGTGCCAGCAGTGAAGTGTTTGGGAGCTCCTATAATTCACCCCTCCACTTT | CASSEVFGSSYNSPLHF | TRBV2 | - | TRBJ1-6 | -
TGTGCCAGCAGCTTAACCGCGACATCTAACTATGGCTACACCTTC | CASSLTATSNYGYTF | TRBV7-3 | - | TRBJ1-2 | -
TGTGCCAGCAGTTTACTCGGGGGATCCACCGGGGAGCTGTTTTTT | CASSLLGGSTGELFF | TRBV28 | - | TRBJ2-2 | -
TGTGCCAGCAGTCACCGTATGGCTTATGGCTACACCTTC | CASSHRMAYGYTF | TRBV12-3/TRBV12-4 | few | TRBJ1-2 | -
TGTGCCAGCAGCCGTGGGACTAGCGGGAGAAACAATGAGCAGTTCTTC | CASSRGTSGRNNEQFF | TRBV5-4 | - | TRBJ2-1 | TRBD2
TGTGCCATCAGTGATTTAAGGGGAAAACAAAAAATAAACTATGGCTACACCTTC | CAISDLRGKQKINYGYTF | TRBV10-3 | - | TRBJ1-2 | -
TGTGCCAGCAGTGACTCGGGACAGGGGAGCCAGCCCCAGCATTTT | CASSDSGQGSQPQHF | TRBV6-4 | - | TRBJ1-5 | TRBD1
TGTGCCAGCAGTTTACGTTTGGTCCCCGGGGGCTACACCTTC | CASSLRLVPGGYTF | TRBV28 | - | TRBJ1-2 | -
TGTGCCAGCAGTTTAGGGTGGGGGGGCGAAAGTGAAAAACTGTTTTTT | CASSLGWGGESEKLFF | TRBV28 | once | TRBJ1-4 | -
TGTGCCACCAGCAGAGTCAGGGGGCCATTTTTTGACATTCAGTACTTC | CATSRVRGPFFDIQYF | TRBV15 | - | TRBJ2-4 | TRBD1
TGTGCCAGTAGTATAGAGGGGCGGGACAGGGCCTACAATGAGCAGTTCTTC | CASSIEGRDRAYNEQFF | TRBV19 | - | TRBJ2-1 | TRBD1
TGTGCCAGTAGTACCCCTGGATTAGCCACAGATACGCAGTATTTT | CASSTPGLATDTQYF | TRBV19 | - | TRBJ2-3 | -
TGTGCCAGCAGCTTAGGGTTTATAGGGGGCGACGAGCAGTACTTC | CASSLGFIGGDEQYF | TRBV11-3 | - | TRBJ2-7 | TRBD1
TGTGCCAGCAGCCCAGGGCTCAATGAGCAGTTCTTC | CASSPGLNEQFF | TRBV5-4 | - | TRBJ2-1 | -
TGTGCCAGCAGTTTCCTGGTCCGGGGTGAGAGCACTGAAGCTTTCTTT | CASSFLVRGESTEAFF | TRBV27 | - | TRBJ1-1 | -
TGTGCCAGCAGCCCAGGACAGGGGAGCACAGATACGCAGTATTTT | CASSPGQGSTDTQYF | TRBV9 | - | TRBJ2-3 | TRBD1
TGTGCCAGCAGCTTAGATCGGGGGGTTCAGCCCCAGCATTTT | CASSLDRGVQPQHF | TRBV11-2 | - | TRBJ1-5 | -
TGCAGTGCTTCGTACGAGCAGTACTTC | CSASYEQYF | TRBV20-1 | once | TRBJ2-7 | -
TGTGCCAGCAGTGCGGGACAGGGGACACTCTCCTATAATTCACCCCTCCACTTT | CASSAGQGTLSYNSPLHF | TRBV28 | - | TRBJ1-6 | TRBD1
TGTGCCAGCAGCGTAACCTCGGCAGGGGAAAAACTGTTTTTT | CASSVTSAGEKLFF | TRBV9 | - | TRBJ1-4 | -
TGTGCCAGCAGCCGCGGGGGGGCGAACACTGAAGCTTTCTTT | CASSRGGANTEAFF | TRBV5-6 | - | TRBJ1-1 | -
TGTGCCAACAATCAAGGACAGGGGGCGATTTGCAACTATGGCTACACCTTC | CANNQGQGAICNYGYTF | TRBV6-7 | - | TRBJ1-2 | TRBD1
TGTGCCAGCAGCTTAGGTACAGGGGGGGATACGCAGTATTTT | CASSLGTGGDTQYF | TRBV7-2 | once | TRBJ2-3 | TRBD1
TGTGCCATCAGTGATAAGGACAGGGAGCAAGAGACCCAGTACTTC | CAISDKDREQETQYF | TRBV10-3 | - | TRBJ2-5 | TRBD1
TGTGCCATCAGGACCAGGGAAAGTGATGAAGCTTTCTTT | CAIRTRESDEAFF | TRBV10-3 | - | TRBJ1-1 | -
TGTGCCAGCAGCCCATCCACAGGGACCAATGAGCAGTTCTTC | CASSPSTGTNEQFF | TRBV13 | - | TRBJ2-1 | -
TGTGCCAGCAGCTTAAGGAAGGCAGGGAATGAAAAACTGTTTTTT | CASSLRKAGNEKLFF | TRBV7-2 | - | TRBJ1-4 | -
TGCGCCAGCAGCTCCCGCGGGAGTTCCTACAATGAGCAGTTCTTC | CASSSRGSSYNEQFF | TRBV5-1 | - | TRBJ2-1 | TRBD2
TGTGCCAGCAGTCCGGGACAGGGGTTTGGAAACACCATATATTTT | CASSPGQGFGNTIYF | TRBV27 | once | TRBJ1-3 | TRBD1
TGTGCCAGCAGCCAGAAGCGGGAGAGTCAAGAGACCCAGTACTTC | CASSQKRESQETQYF | TRBV5-4 | - | TRBJ2-5 | TRBD2
TGTGCCAGCGGATCAGGGCCGGTTGGGTTGGGCGAAGCTTTCTTT | CASGSGPVGLGEAFF | TRBV28 | - | TRBJ1-1 | -
TGTGCCAGCAGCTTCCGGGAGAGACCTAATGAAAAACTGTTTTTT | CASSFRERPNEKLFF | TRBV5-6 | - | TRBJ1-4 | -
TGCGCCAGCAGCCAAGGTACAGGATACAACGAGCAGTACTTC | CASSQGTGYNEQYF | TRBV4-3 | - | TRBJ2-7 | -
TGTGCCAGCAGCCGGACAGGGAGGGATACGCAGTATTTT | CASSRTGRDTQYF | TRBV6-2/TRBV6-3 | - | TRBJ2-3 | TRBD1